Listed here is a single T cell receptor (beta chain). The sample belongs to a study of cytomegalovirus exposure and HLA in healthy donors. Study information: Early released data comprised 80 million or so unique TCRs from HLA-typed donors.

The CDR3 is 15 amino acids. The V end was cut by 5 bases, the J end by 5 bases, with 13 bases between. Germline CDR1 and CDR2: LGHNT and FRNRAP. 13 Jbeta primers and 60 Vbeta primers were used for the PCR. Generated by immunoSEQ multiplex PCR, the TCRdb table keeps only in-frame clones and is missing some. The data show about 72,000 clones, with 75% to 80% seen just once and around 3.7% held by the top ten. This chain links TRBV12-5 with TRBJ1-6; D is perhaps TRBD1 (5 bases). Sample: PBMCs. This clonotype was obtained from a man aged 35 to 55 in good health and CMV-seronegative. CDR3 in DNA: TGTGCTAGTGGTGCCCCGGGACTGAATAATTCACCCCTCCACTTT. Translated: CASGAPGLNNSPLHF.